This TCR beta chain was identified during a study of shared T cell receptors in the human thymus. The method was immunoSEQ multiplex PCR; TCRdb's version includes in-frame clones alone and lacks a portion of them. The table lists about 660,000 clones, approximately 87% of them singletons. This clone turned up a few times. The CDR3 has 15 residues. Germline V CDR1 and CDR2: MDHEN, SYDVKM. With 5 bases removed from V and 0 bases from J, the gap between germline ends came to 11 bases. The data were also submitted as part of a second study, on human thymus T cells. That paper adds: Corrective cardiac surgery supplied the resected thymus tissue. Usage of V and J genes appeared biased in thymic and blood repertoires. Related research has reported that thymic repertoires overlap highly among unrelated individuals.

The chain couples TRBV28 to TRBJ2-1; possibly TRBD2 for D (6 bases). The sequenced sample was thymocytes. The sequence was collected from a boy under two years old with a congenital heart defect. The CDR3 DNA follows: TGTGCCAGCAGTACTGGAGGGGACTCCTACAATGAGCAGTTCTTC. It translates to CASSTGGDSYNEQFF.